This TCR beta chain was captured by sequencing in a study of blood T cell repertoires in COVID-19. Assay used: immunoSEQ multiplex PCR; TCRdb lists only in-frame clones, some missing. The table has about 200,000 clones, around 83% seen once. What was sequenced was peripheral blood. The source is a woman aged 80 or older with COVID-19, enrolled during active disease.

The CDR3 loop is CASDRGGSTEAFF. The CDR3 DNA follows: TGTGCCAGTGACAGGGGAGGATCCACTGAAGCTTTCTTT. The chain carries TRBV12-3 or TRBV12-4 and TRBJ1-1; 8 bases fit TRBD1. The V segment lost 9 bases and the J segment 4 bases; nucleotides outside the gene matches: 7. This CDR3 has 13 residues.